Listed below are T cell receptor beta chains from one sample, sequenced in a study of blood T cell repertoires in COVID-19. Profiled with immunoSEQ multiplex PCR; TCRdb holds only in-frame clones, not every one. The table has 55,000 to 75,000 clones, around 82% seen once. Sequencing input: peripheral blood. The receptors stem from a man aged 80 or over with active COVID-19. Both conserved end residues are trimmed from each CDR3. The order of the fields is J gene, V gene, CDR3 protein.

J: TRBJ1-2
V: TRBV12-3/TRBV12-4
CDR3: ASSLSSGGYT

J: TRBJ2-6
V: TRBV27
CDR3: ATVDRAGANVLT

J: TRBJ1-1
V: TRBV19
CDR3: ASSIWQAETEAF

J: TRBJ2-3
V: TRBV7-9
CDR3: ASSDRGSTDTQY

J: TRBJ2-5
V: TRBV9
CDR3: ASSPSGGWEETQY

J: TRBJ2-2
V: TRBV7-2
CDR3: ASSLPTGTGDTGELF

J: TRBJ2-1
V: TRBV7-3
CDR3: ASSLTVAGAYNEQF

J: TRBJ1-1
V: TRBV28
CDR3: ASRSSGLLNTEAF

J: TRBJ2-3
V: TRBV12-3/TRBV12-4
CDR3: ASSQNTDTQY

J: TRBJ1-2
V: TRBV28
CDR3: ASSSRDRGHGYT

J: TRBJ1-4
V: TRBV5-4
CDR3: ASSLETGPATNEKLF

J: TRBJ2-1
V: TRBV7-9
CDR3: ASSPTSGGAYEQF

J: TRBJ2-1
V: TRBV7-3
CDR3: ASSLGARLAGSNEQF

J: TRBJ1-5
V: TRBV5-8
CDR3: ASSFTRVNNQPQH

J: TRBJ2-7
V: TRBV7-2
CDR3: ASSLYGQGVTYEQY

J: TRBJ1-5
V: TRBV30
CDR3: AWSPRDNQPQH

J: TRBJ2-5
V: TRBV24-1
CDR3: ATSDSRTVYQETQY

J: TRBJ2-2
V: TRBV28
CDR3: ASSFLAGNTGELF

J: TRBJ2-7
V: TRBV4-3
CDR3: ASSQSGTGQYEQY

J: TRBJ1-1
V: TRBV6-5
CDR3: ASSYFSNTEAF

J: TRBJ2-7
V: TRBV4-3
CDR3: ASSQDWGRASYEQY

J: TRBJ2-5
V: TRBV3-1/TRBV3-2
CDR3: ASSQVAGGTGTQY

J: TRBJ1-1
V: TRBV19
CDR3: ASSRRGLTEAF

J: TRBJ2-2
V: TRBV7-9
CDR3: ASSPLAGGLTGELF

J: TRBJ1-1
V: TRBV7-9
CDR3: ASSLQGSEAF

J: TRBJ1-4
V: TRBV5-8
CDR3: ASSRYRGGNEKLF

J: TRBJ2-3
V: TRBV7-6
CDR3: ASSPQGGSDTQY

J: TRBJ2-3
V: TRBV2
CDR3: ASTIGQGAMDTQY

J: TRBJ2-7
V: TRBV30
CDR3: AWADRGRFYEQY

J: TRBJ2-3
V: TRBV28
CDR3: ASSTKQGYSTDTQY

J: TRBJ1-6
V: TRBV2
CDR3: ASMAGDATRGSPLH

J: TRBJ2-7
V: TRBV18
CDR3: ASSPSIGGKGEQY

J: TRBJ2-5
V: TRBV11-3
CDR3: ASSPTGSYKTQY

J: TRBJ1-3
V: TRBV19
CDR3: ASSANSGNTIY

J: TRBJ2-5
V: TRBV3-1/TRBV3-2
CDR3: ASSQPLAGRKETQY

J: TRBJ2-1
V: TRBV11-2
CDR3: ASSLVAGQGGEQF

J: TRBJ2-1
V: TRBV3-1/TRBV3-2
CDR3: ASSPGLAHYNEQF

J: TRBJ2-5
V: TRBV7-2
CDR3: ASSLSSGGAETQY

J: TRBJ1-2
V: TRBV12-3/TRBV12-4
CDR3: ASTNTGNYGYT

J: TRBJ1-1
V: TRBV5-1
CDR3: ASSLAGGGMNTEAF

J: TRBJ2-1
V: TRBV9
CDR3: ASSFGLASYQEQF

J: TRBJ1-4
V: TRBV6-5
CDR3: ASSYGDRGNEKLF